One and the same sample provided the 30 T cell receptor beta chains below, sequenced in a study of T-cell memory formation after mild COVID-19. TCRdb ran MiXCR on the 5' RACE reads and lists one entry per CDR3 protein. The sample has 540,000 or so distinct CDR3 sequences, roughly 22% seen once. Sequenced material: PBMCs or a T cell subset sorted from them (not recorded which). Every receptor here comes from an adult woman who had mild COVID-19 (a few samples of this study predate the infection). Cell type and time point are not known.

This sequence joins TRBV3-1 and TRBJ2-3; 7 nucleotides align to TRBD1. CDR1 is LGHDT, CDR2 YNNKEL, per germline (reference sequence). This CDR3 comprises 15 residues. The trim removed 1 base at V and 2 bases at J, leaving 3 bases unmatched. CDR3 sequence reads: CASSQGDRSTDTQYF. The CDR3 nucleotides are TGTGCCAGCAGCCAAGGGGACAGATCCACAGATACGCAGTATTTT.

This clonotype was observed a few times. This sequence joins TRBV27 and TRBJ2-3, with no clear D. The CDR3 contains 15 residues. The germline V and J ends were trimmed by 1 base and 2 bases, with 10 bases remaining between them. The germline V gene has CDR1 MNHEY and CDR2 SMNVEV (reference sequence). CDR3 in amino acids: CASSLLARFTDTQYF. The CDR3 DNA follows: TGTGCCAGCAGTTTATTGGCTCGTTTCACAGATACGCAGTATTTT.

This clonotype occurred many times. The CDR3 here is CASSLNTQYF. As DNA, the CDR3 is TGTGCCAGCAGTTTGAATACGCAGTATTTT. J is TRBJ2-3 and V is TRBV12-3 or TRBV12-4, with D hard to call. With 3 bases removed from V and 7 bases from J, the gap between germline ends came to 2 bases. The CDR3 extends over 10 amino acids.

This clonotype was counted a few times. V usage is TRBV4-2 and J usage is TRBJ2-5, with 7 bases identical to TRBD2. This CDR3 is built from 17 residues. The ends lost 0 bases at V and 4 bases at J; junction bases unmatched: 11. Germline loops: CDR1 LGHNA, CDR2 YNFKEQ. DNA for the CDR3: TGTGCCAGCAGCCAAGAGGGTACCGTGGGCGGGAGAGAGACCCAGTACTTC. Translated: CASSQEGTVGGRETQYF.

This chain joins TRBV7-3 and TRBJ2-3, with D unresolved. The germline CDR1 and CDR2 sequences are SGHTA and FQGTGA. This CDR3 is built from 13 residues. V gave up 5 bases and J gave up 2 bases, with 8 bases separating them. The CDR3 region is CASSTIHTDTQYF. CDR3 bases: TGTGCCAGCAGCACGATTCACACAGATACGCAGTATTTT.

J is TRBJ1-5 and V is TRBV12-3 or TRBV12-4; the match to TRBD1 covers 7 bases. The CDR3 consists of 13 residues. J lost 6 bases, V lost 7 bases, and 6 bases had no gene match. The CDR3: CASNQGGGQPQHF. The CDR3 bases are TGTGCCAGCAATCAGGGGGGGGGTCAGCCCCAGCATTTT.

The rearrangement links TRBV7-8 to TRBJ2-1, with 7 bases aligning to TRBD2. Per germline, CDR1 SGHVS and CDR2 FQNEAQ. V shed 8 bases and J 12 bases; nucleotides not matched to a gene: 13. The CDR3 is 13 residues long. Here the CDR3 DNA reads TGTGCCAGCCGACCCAGGGACTACCATAGGCAGTTCTTC. It encodes CASRPRDYHRQFF.

This clonotype was seen at least ten times. The rearrangement links TRBV20-1 to TRBJ2-3; D could derive from TRBD1 or TRBD2 (6 bases each). Looked up from germline, CDR1 is DFQATT and CDR2 is SNEGSKA (reference sequence). V shed 6 bases and J shed 6 bases, with 16 bases lying between them. The CDR3 runs to 13 residues. The CDR3 reads CSAPLGGGDTQYF. In DNA, the CDR3 is TGCAGTGCCCCCTTGGGGGGCGGGGATACGCAGTATTTT.

This chain connects TRBV20-1 to TRBJ2-1, with D perhaps TRBD2 (6 bases). Per germline, CDR1 DFQATT and CDR2 SNEGSKA (reference sequence). Trimming pared 2 bases from V and 0 bases from J, leaving 14 bases between. The CDR3 has 16 residues. The CDR3 is CSARRREEGSYNEQFF. As DNA, the CDR3 is TGCAGTGCTAGACGAAGGGAGGAGGGCTCCTACAATGAGCAGTTCTTC.

This clonotype was picked up a small number of times. The chain combines TRBV2 with TRBJ1-5, with D unclear. V lost 7 bases and J lost 2, with 12 bases in between. The CDR3 consists of 14 residues. Germline V CDR1 and CDR2: SNHLY, FYNNEI. CDR3 in DNA: TGTGCCAGCATGAAGGCGGTCGGCAATCAGCCCCAGCATTTT. Residues: CASMKAVGNQPQHF.

This clonotype has only a few counts. The chain employs TRBV29-1 and TRBJ1-1; 7 nucleotides line up with TRBD1. The CDR3 runs 15 residues. V dropped 2 bases and J dropped 3; count of bases not matched to a gene: 9. From germline, CDR1 is SQVTM and CDR2 ANQGSEA. CDR3 residues: CSVEFFLGTDTEAFF. In DNA form, the CDR3 reads TGCAGCGTTGAATTTTTCCTCGGGACAGACACTGAAGCTTTCTTT.

The chain couples TRBV10-3 to TRBJ1-2, with D hard to call. Germline CDR1 ENHRY, CDR2 SYGVKD. CDR3 size: 13 residues. V dropped 2 bases and J dropped 2 bases, with 6 bases sitting between them. This chain's CDR3 is CAISEVNNYGYTF. DNA for the CDR3: TGTGCCATCAGTGAGGTCAACAACTATGGCTACACCTTC.

The chain uses TRBV27 and TRBJ1-6; D is possibly TRBD1 (5 bases). The CDR3 loop spans 14 amino acids. The V gene lost 4 bases and the J gene lost 7 bases, with 11 bases spanning the gap. Germline values: CDR1 MNHEY, CDR2 SMNVEV (reference sequence). The CDR3 is CASSSLKGNSPLHF. CDR3 sequence (DNA): TGTGCCAGCAGTTCACTCAAGGGGAATTCACCCCTCCACTTT.

This clonotype showed up just a few times. V and J are TRBV19 and TRBJ2-7; 10 positions agree with TRBD1. Per germline, CDR1 LNHDA and CDR2 SQIVND (reference sequence). This CDR3 comprises 15 residues. V was pared by 4 bases and J by 7 bases, with 10 bases of the junction left unmatched. CDR3 in DNA: TGTGCCAGTAGTACTAGACAGGGGGCCACGAGGGAGCAGTACTTC. Translated, it gives CASSTRQGATREQYF.

This clonotype turned up a few times. The chain combines TRBV7-9 with TRBJ1-4; the match to TRBD1 covers 8 bases. This CDR3 spans 16 amino acids. Germline-derived CDR1 and CDR2 are SEHNR and FQNEAQ (reference sequence). The V and J ends lost 2 bases and 7 bases, in that order; junction bases with no gene match: 9. Here the CDR3 DNA reads TGTGCCAGCAGCTTATTAACGGACAGGGTCCGTGAAAAACTGTTTTTT. Protein product: CASSLLTDRVREKLFF. The full variable domain, rest sourced from reference TRBV7-9 and TRBJ1-4, is DTGVSQNPRHKITKRGQNVTFRCDPISEHNRLYWYRQTLGQGPEFLTYFQNEAQLEKSRLLSDRFSAERPKGSFSTLEIQRTEQGDSAMYLCASSLLTDRVREKLFFGSGTQLSVL.

The genes are TRBV5-1 and TRBJ2-1; weak D call: TRBD2 (7 bases). The CDR3 is made up of 18 amino acids. Between the trimmed V and J ends, which lost 4 bases and 4 bases, there was a span of 24 bases. Germline CDR1 reads SGHRS; CDR2 reads YFSETQ. The CDR3 nucleotides read TGCGCCAGCAGCCGTACAACAGGGAGGGGGTCGGTTTACAATGAGCAGTTCTTC. Residues: CASSRTTGRGSVYNEQFF. Full variable domain (remainder filled in from reference TRBV5-1 and TRBJ2-1): KAGVTQTPRYLIKTRGQQVTLSCSPISGHRSVSWYQQTPGQGLQFLFEYFSETQRNKGNFPGRFSGRQFSNSRSEMNVSTLELGDSALYLCASSRTTGRGSVYNEQFFGPGTRLTVL.

This clonotype was recorded a few times. CDR3: CASSFERDRRKLFF. The CDR3, as DNA: TGTGCCAGCAGCTTCGAACGGGACCGACGAAAACTGTTTTTT. J is TRBJ1-4 and V is TRBV7-8, with D maybe TRBD1 (5 bases). Germline CDR1 SGHVS, CDR2 FQNEAQ. Trimming left V 3 bases short and J 10 bases short, with 15 bases between. This CDR3 contains 14 residues.

The genes are TRBV12-3 or TRBV12-4 and TRBJ2-3; D possibly corresponds to TRBD1 (6 bases). The CDR3 extends over 16 amino acids. V was pared by 3 bases and J by 1 base, with 14 bases between. This CDR3 reads CASSFRYRTGTDTQYF. Here the CDR3 DNA reads TGTGCCAGCAGTTTTAGGTACCGGACAGGCACAGATACGCAGTATTTT.

This clonotype was recorded a few times. The chain is built from TRBV25-1 and TRBJ2-7, with 8 bases fitting TRBD1. Germline CDR1 reads MGHDK; CDR2 reads SYGVNS. This CDR3 is 14 amino acids long. After removal of 1 base from V and 3 bases from J, the junction contained 2 bases not matched to a gene. The CDR3 nucleotides read TGTGCCAGCAGTGAATGGGACAGGAACTACGAGCAGTACTTC. Protein sequence: CASSEWDRNYEQYF.

The chain links TRBV6-2 or TRBV6-3 to TRBJ2-3; 8 bases are a match to TRBD2. J was trimmed by 1 base and V by 7 bases; bases with no gene match: 16. The germline V gene has CDR1 MNHEY and CDR2 SVGEGT. The CDR3 loop spans 18 amino acids. The DNA for the CDR3 is TGTGCCAGCACCTACCCTGGAGGGAGCGGGAGCGGCACAGATACGCAGTATTTT. Protein: CASTYPGGSGSGTDTQYF.

The V call is TRBV27, the J call TRBJ2-1; 8 bases map to TRBD2. The CDR3 spans 15 residues. Germline CDR1 reads MNHEY; CDR2 reads SMNVEV (reference sequence). The ends lost 3 bases at V and 4 bases at J; junction bases unmatched: 5. DNA of the CDR3: TGTGCCAGCAGTTTTTCGCGGGGGGTTTACAATGAGCAGTTCTTC. Translated: CASSFSRGVYNEQFF.

The chain employs TRBV27 and TRBJ1-1, with 7 bases fitting TRBD1. Germline V gives CDR1 MNHEY, CDR2 SMNVEV (reference sequence). CDR3 size: 15 residues. J gave up 8 bases and V 5 bases, and 14 bases lay outside the gene matches. The DNA for the CDR3 is TGTGCCAGCAGTCCCCTATGGACAGGCGGGACGGAAGCTTTCTTT. As protein: CASSPLWTGGTEAFF.

This clonotype was counted many times. The chain is built from TRBV7-3 and TRBJ2-6; TRBD1 is a possible D gene (6 bases). From germline, CDR1 is SGHTA and CDR2 FQGTGA. The CDR3 extends over 20 amino acids. Between the trimmed V and J ends, which lost 1 base and 0 bases, there was a span of 19 bases. The CDR3 region is CASSLRRGGAGDSGANVLTF. The CDR3 nucleotides are TGTGCCAGCAGCTTAAGGCGTGGGGGCGCAGGAGACTCTGGGGCCAACGTCCTGACTTTC. Complete variable domain (other parts from reference TRBV7-3 and TRBJ2-6): GAGVSQTPSNKVTEKGKYVELRCDPISGHTALYWYRQSLGQGPEFLIYFQGTGAADDSGLPNDRFFAVRPEGSVSTLKIQRTERGDSAVYLCASSLRRGGAGDSGANVLTFGAGSRLTVL.

This clonotype has a handful of counts. This chain joins TRBV14 and TRBJ2-7; D possibly corresponds to TRBD1 (5 bases). Looked up from germline, CDR1 is SGHDN and CDR2 is FVKESK. V lost 6 bases to trimming and J lost 3 bases, with 9 bases between them. The CDR3 loop spans 12 amino acids. The CDR3 DNA is TGTGCCAGCAGTGGGGCGAACTACGAGCAGTACTTC. Protein: CASSGANYEQYF. The whole variable domain, filled in from reference TRBV14 and TRBJ2-7, reads EAGVTQFPSHSVIEKGQTVTLRCDPISGHDNLYWYRRVMGKEIKFLLHFVKESKQDESGMPNNRFLAERTGGTYSTLKVQPAELEDSGVYFCASSGANYEQYFGPGTRLTVT.

The DNA for the CDR3 is TGTGCCAGCAGTCGGCCATCCTACGGCCCCACAGATACGCAGTATTTT. This encodes CASSRPSYGPTDTQYF. This chain joins TRBV12-3 or TRBV12-4 and TRBJ2-3; the D is unclear. CDR3 length equals 16 residues. V was cut by 5 bases and J by 2 bases, with 17 bases left in between.

In this sample, this clonotype turned up a few times. This chain connects TRBV7-2 to TRBJ2-1, with D maybe TRBD2 (7 bases). CDR1 and CDR2 (germline): SGHTA, FQGNSA. Between the trimmed V and J ends, which lost 5 bases and 9 bases, there was a span of 20 bases. The CDR3 totals 15 residues. The CDR3 here is CASSPGASGFSEQFF. CDR3 sequence (DNA): TGTGCCAGCAGCCCAGGGGCTAGCGGTTTCAGTGAGCAGTTCTTC.

This clonotype was seen more than once but under ten times. The chain employs TRBV14 and TRBJ1-2; TRBD1 might be the D (6 bases). Germline V gene data show CDR1 as SGHDN and CDR2 as FVKESK. The V end was cut by 4 bases, the J end by 4 bases, with 19 bases between. CDR3 length: 16 residues. This CDR3 reads CASSPGGRGRSYGYTF. CDR3 bases: TGTGCCAGCAGCCCCGGCGGACGGGGGCGATCCTATGGCTACACCTTC.

This clonotype showed up just once. The rearrangement links TRBV23-1 to TRBJ2-7, with 9 bases aligning to TRBD2. TRBV23-1 is known as an ORF, though its function is uncertain. This CDR3 spans 16 amino acids. With 3 bases clipped from V and 2 bases from J, the junction kept 8 bases outside the gene matches. CDR3 DNA sequence: TGCGCCAGCAGTCATAGGACTAGCGCCCAAACCTACGAGCAGTACTTC. As protein: CASSHRTSAQTYEQYF.

This clonotype was detected a few times. The V and J genes are TRBV10-3 and TRBJ1-4; 7 bases map to TRBD1. Germline values: CDR1 ENHRY, CDR2 SYGVKD. Trimming cost V 0 bases and J 4 bases; bases outside gene matches: 8. CDR3 length: 17 residues. CDR3 loop: CAISESVLGQLNEKLFF. The CDR3 DNA is TGTGCCATCAGTGAGTCTGTTTTGGGACAGCTTAATGAAAAACTGTTTTTT.

This clonotype was found a few times. This rearrangement joins TRBV9 to TRBJ1-3; D not certain. CDR1 is SGDLS, CDR2 YYNGEE, per germline. V shed 0 bases and J shed 9 bases, with 7 bases lying between them. This CDR3 has 12 residues. The CDR3 loop reads CASSVVGGTIYF. In DNA, the CDR3 is TGTGCCAGCAGCGTAGTGGGAGGCACCATATATTTT.